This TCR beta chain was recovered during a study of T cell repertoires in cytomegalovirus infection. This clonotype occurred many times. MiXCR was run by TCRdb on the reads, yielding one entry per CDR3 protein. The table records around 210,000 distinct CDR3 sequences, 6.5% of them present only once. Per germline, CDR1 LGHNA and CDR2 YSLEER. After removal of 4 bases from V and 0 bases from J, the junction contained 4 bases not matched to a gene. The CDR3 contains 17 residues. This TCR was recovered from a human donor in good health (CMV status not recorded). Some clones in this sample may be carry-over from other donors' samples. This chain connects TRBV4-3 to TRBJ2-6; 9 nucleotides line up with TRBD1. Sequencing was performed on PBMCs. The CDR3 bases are TGCGCCAGCAGCCCGAGGACAGGGGTCTCTGGGGCCAACGTCCTGACTTTC. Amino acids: CASSPRTGVSGANVLTF.